A single sample gave rise to the 15 T cell receptor beta chains below, sequenced in a study of cytomegalovirus exposure and HLA in healthy donors (dated by TCRdb to 2015 to 2018). Library method: the immunoSEQ multiplex PCR assay. For the multiplex PCR, a mixture combining 60 forward primers for TCR Vbeta segments and 13 reverse primers for TCR Jbeta segments was used. Imported from immuneACCESS, the table was reduced by TCRdb to in-frame sequences with V and J called. These copies leave out some clones; in studies compared against another copy, an unresolved V gene accounts for under half, and the cause of the remainder is not known. Counted in this sample were around 150,000 clones; 79% of them appeared once. The ten biggest clones cover 5% to 8.5% of the sample. Sequencing was carried out using PBMCs. The receptors here all came from a man aged 35-49 years in good health and CMV-seropositive.

This sequence joins TRBV6-1 and TRBJ2-7; 9 bases map to TRBD2. V dropped 3 bases and J dropped 5; count of bases not matched to a gene: 5. The CDR3 runs 14 residues. Germline values: CDR1 MNHNS, CDR2 SASEGT. This CDR3 reads CASSDGGRAHEQYF. CDR3 DNA sequence: TGTGCCAGCAGTGATGGCGGGAGGGCCCACGAGCAGTACTTC.

This chain connects TRBV29-1 to TRBJ1-4; D gene uncertain. CDR1 is SQVTM and CDR2 is ANQGSEA in the germline V gene. Trimming cost V 5 bases and J 10 bases, with 11 bases left between them. The CDR3 is 11 amino acids. Written as DNA, the CDR3 is TGCAGCGTTTCGGTCGGCGGAAAACTGTTTTTT. Protein product: CSVSVGGKLFF.

The gene calls are TRBV27 and TRBJ2-2; 9 nucleotides align to TRBD1. J gave up 4 bases and V 2 bases, and 5 bases lay outside the gene matches. CDR3 size: 16 residues. The germline gives CDR1 MNHEY, CDR2 SMNVEV (reference sequence). The DNA of the CDR3 is TGTGCCAGCAGTTTAAACAGGGGGCCAGGCACCGGGGAGCTGTTTTTT. This encodes CASSLNRGPGTGELFF.

The chain has TRBV5-8 and TRBJ2-1; 9 nucleotides agree with TRBD2. CDR1 SGHTS and CDR2 YDEGEE come from the germline V gene. The CDR3 has 19 amino acids. With 0 bases clipped from V and 7 bases from J, the junction kept 17 bases outside the gene matches. Written as DNA, the CDR3 is TGTGCCAGCAGCTTGGTATTTGCGGGAGGGCCCGGGAGTGGAAATGAGCAGTTCTTC. Its translation is CASSLVFAGGPGSGNEQFF. The full variable domain, completed using reference TRBV5-8 and TRBJ2-1, is EAGVTQSPTHLIKTRGQQATLRCSPISGHTSVYWYQQALGLGLQFLLWYDEGEERNRGNFPPRFSGRQFPNYSSELNVNALELEDSALYLCASSLVFAGGPGSGNEQFFGPGTRLTVL.

This chain uses TRBV5-3 with TRBJ1-6, with unresolved D. TRBV5-3 is an open reading frame, and its role is uncertain. This CDR3 region has 15 residues. V lost 3 bases, J lost 8 bases, and 15 bases lay in between. The CDR3 region is CARSWAPALDSPLHF. The CDR3 DNA follows: TGTGCCAGAAGCTGGGCCCCTGCCCTGGATTCACCCCTCCACTTT.

The chain recombines TRBV5-1 with TRBJ2-3; D perhaps matches TRBD2 (6 bases). V lost 4 bases and J lost 2, with 20 bases in between. The germline V gene has CDR1 SGHRS and CDR2 YFSETQ. The CDR3 contains 17 residues. CDR3 in amino acids: CASSVPGGATLTDTQYF. CDR3 nucleotide sequence: TGCGCCAGCAGCGTACCCGGCGGGGCCACCCTCACAGATACGCAGTATTTT.

This clone was observed once. The chain uses TRBV18 and TRBJ1-4; no definite D call. V was clipped by 0 bases and J by 5 bases, with 7 bases between them. CDR3 size: 14 residues. CDR1 is KGHSH, CDR2 LQKENI, per germline. CDR3 amino acids: CASSPPIENEKLFF. For the CDR3, the DNA is TGTGCCAGCTCACCACCGATAGAAAATGAAAAACTGTTTTTT. Filled out from reference TRBV18 and TRBJ1-4, the complete variable domain reads NAGVMQNPRHLVRRRGQEARLRCSPMKGHSHVYWYRQLPEEGLKFMVYLQKENIIDESGMPKERFSAEFPKEGPSILRIQQVVRGDSAAYFCASSPPIENEKLFFGSGTQLSVL.

The chain uses TRBV7-2 and TRBJ2-5, with no clear D. The V end was cut by 2 bases, the J end by 7 bases, with 11 bases between. This CDR3 has 13 amino acids. Germline-derived CDR1 and CDR2 are SGHTA and FQGNSA. The CDR3 sequence is CASSLQAVGTQYF. CDR3 nucleotides: TGTGCCAGCAGCTTACAGGCCGTTGGGACCCAGTACTTC.

The chain employs TRBV7-8 and TRBJ1-5; D gene uncertain. The CDR3 consists of 16 residues. Germline assignment: CDR1 SGHVS and CDR2 FQNEAQ. The V and J ends lost 1 base and 6 bases respectively, with 16 bases between them. Here the CDR3 reads CASSLEFAADGQPQHF. The CDR3 DNA reads as TGTGCCAGCAGCTTAGAATTCGCGGCAGACGGTCAGCCCCAGCATTTT.

This clone occurred a few times. The genes are TRBV30 and TRBJ1-6; 8 bases match TRBD1. V trimming: 7 bases; J trimming: 6 bases; junction bases outside the gene matches: 14. Germline CDR1 GTSNPN, CDR2 SVGIG (reference sequence). The CDR3 is 16 residues long. CDR3 sequence: CAFVAGTGGINSPLHF. In nucleotides, the CDR3 is TGTGCCTTCGTAGCCGGGACAGGAGGGATTAATTCACCCCTCCACTTT.

The chain is built from TRBV15 and TRBJ2-3; D may be TRBD2 (6 bases). V lost 1 base and J lost 6, with 11 bases in between. The CDR3 extends over 14 amino acids. Germline V CDR1 and CDR2: LNHNV, YYDKDF (reference sequence). This CDR3 is CATSRAAAGDTQYF. CDR3 DNA: TGTGCCACCAGCAGAGCGGCCGCGGGGGATACGCAGTATTTT.

This chain links TRBV19 with TRBJ2-1; no definite D call. The CDR3 has 15 amino acids. Looked up from germline, CDR1 is LNHDA and CDR2 is SQIVND (reference sequence). V shed 6 bases and J shed 0 bases, with 12 bases lying between them. CDR3 coding DNA: TGTGCCAGTAGGGAAGCCTACAGCTCCTACAATGAGCAGTTCTTC. As protein: CASREAYSSYNEQFF.

The CDR3, as DNA: TGCGCCAGCAGCCAAGCACAGGGGTTGGATACGCAGTATTTT. Protein: CASSQAQGLDTQYF. The rearrangement joins TRBV4-1 to TRBJ2-3, with TRBD1 identical over 7 bases. Germline lookup yields CDR1 MGHRA and CDR2 YSYEKL. The J segment lost 6 bases and the V segment lost 1 base, leaving 4 bases of the junction unmatched. The CDR3 is 14 residues long.

The chain joins TRBV19 to TRBJ1-4; D ambiguous. The CDR3 runs to 16 residues. Germline V gene sequence: CDR1 LNHDA, CDR2 SQIVND (reference sequence). Trimming removed 4 bases at V and 7 bases at J, with 19 bases between. The CDR3 region is CASSTRGGRRGEKLFF. Written as DNA, the CDR3 is TGTGCCAGTAGTACCCGAGGAGGAAGGCGTGGTGAAAAACTGTTTTTT.

This clone has only a few counts. V gene TRBV5-1 combines with J gene TRBJ1-1; 8 bases are a match to TRBD1. The V gene end was trimmed by 5 bases and the J gene end by 7 bases; junction bases not matched to a gene: 10. The germline CDR1 and CDR2 sequences are SGHRS and YFSETQ. The CDR3 covers 14 residues. This CDR3 reads CASSYPGGPGEAFF. For the CDR3, the DNA is TGCGCCAGCAGTTACCCAGGGGGCCCGGGTGAAGCTTTCTTT.